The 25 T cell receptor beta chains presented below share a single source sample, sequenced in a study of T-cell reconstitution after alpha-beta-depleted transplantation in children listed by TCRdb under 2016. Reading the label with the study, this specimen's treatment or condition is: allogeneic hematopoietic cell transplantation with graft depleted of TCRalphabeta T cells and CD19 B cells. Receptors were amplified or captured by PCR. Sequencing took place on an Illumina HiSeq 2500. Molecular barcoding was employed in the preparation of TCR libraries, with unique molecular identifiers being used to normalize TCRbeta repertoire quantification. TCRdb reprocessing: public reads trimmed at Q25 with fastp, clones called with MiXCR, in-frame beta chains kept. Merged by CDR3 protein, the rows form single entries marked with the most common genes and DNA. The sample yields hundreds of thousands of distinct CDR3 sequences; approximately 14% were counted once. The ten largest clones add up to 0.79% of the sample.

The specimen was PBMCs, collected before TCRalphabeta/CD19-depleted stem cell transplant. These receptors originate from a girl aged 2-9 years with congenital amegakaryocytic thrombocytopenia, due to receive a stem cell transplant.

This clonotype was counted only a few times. In DNA, the CDR3 is TGTGCCAGCAGCTTAAGGGACAGGGGAACTAGCACAGATACGCAGTATTTT. Translated: CASSLRDRGTSTDTQYF. The gene calls are TRBV7-8 and TRBJ2-3; 10 bases agree with TRBD1. Germline lookup yields CDR1 SGHVS and CDR2 FQNEAQ. The CDR3 covers 17 residues. V lost 2 bases and J lost 0; bases outside the gene matches: 5.

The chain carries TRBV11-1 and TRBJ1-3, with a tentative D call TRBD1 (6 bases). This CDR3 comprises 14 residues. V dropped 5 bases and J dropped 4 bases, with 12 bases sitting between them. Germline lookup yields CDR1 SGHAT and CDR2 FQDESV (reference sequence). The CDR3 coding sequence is TGTGCCAGCAGCGCCACAGGGACGGGAAACACCATATATTTT. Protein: CASSATGTGNTIYF.

CDR3 coding DNA: TGTGCCAGCAGACCTATGATACGGTCACTAGCCAAAAACATTCAGTACTTC. Translation gives CASRPMIRSLAKNIQYF. This chain uses TRBV14 with TRBJ2-4; D gene unclear. Trimming stripped 6 bases from V and 0 bases from J, with 18 bases between. The CDR3 contains 17 residues. The germline gives CDR1 SGHDN, CDR2 FVKESK.

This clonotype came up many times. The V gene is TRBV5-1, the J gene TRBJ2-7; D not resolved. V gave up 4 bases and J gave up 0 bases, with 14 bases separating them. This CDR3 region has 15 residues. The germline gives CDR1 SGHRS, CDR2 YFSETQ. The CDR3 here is CASSPVTGSSYEQYF. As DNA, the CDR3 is TGCGCCAGCAGCCCGGTGACTGGTAGCTCCTACGAGCAGTACTTC.

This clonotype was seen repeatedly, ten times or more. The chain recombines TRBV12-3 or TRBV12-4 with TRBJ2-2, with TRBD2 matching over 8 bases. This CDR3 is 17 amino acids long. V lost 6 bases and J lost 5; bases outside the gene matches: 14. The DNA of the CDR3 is TGTGCCAGCAGCCCCGACAGCGGGAGATTAGGGACCGGGGAGCTGTTTTTT. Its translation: CASSPDSGRLGTGELFF.

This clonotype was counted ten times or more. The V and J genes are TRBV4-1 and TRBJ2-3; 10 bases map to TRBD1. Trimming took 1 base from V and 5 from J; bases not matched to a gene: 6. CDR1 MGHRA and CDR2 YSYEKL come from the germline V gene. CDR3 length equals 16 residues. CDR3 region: CASSQVWTGGLDTQYF. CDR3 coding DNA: TGCGCCAGCAGCCAAGTTTGGACAGGGGGACTAGATACGCAGTATTTT.

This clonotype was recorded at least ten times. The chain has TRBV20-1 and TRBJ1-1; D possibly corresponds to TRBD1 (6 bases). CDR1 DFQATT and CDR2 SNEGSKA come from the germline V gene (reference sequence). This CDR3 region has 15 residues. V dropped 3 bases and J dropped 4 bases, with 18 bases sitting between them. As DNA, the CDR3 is TGCAGTGCTAGTCCACCAATTAGGGGGGGCACTGAAGCTTTCTTT. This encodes CSASPPIRGGTEAFF.

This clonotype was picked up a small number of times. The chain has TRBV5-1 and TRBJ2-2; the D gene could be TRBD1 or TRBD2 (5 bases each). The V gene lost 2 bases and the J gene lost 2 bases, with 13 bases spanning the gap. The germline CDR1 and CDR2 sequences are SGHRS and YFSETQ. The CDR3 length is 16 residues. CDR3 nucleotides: TGCGCCAGCAGCTTAAGGGACCCGCTCAACACCGGGGAGCTGTTTTTT. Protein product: CASSLRDPLNTGELFF.

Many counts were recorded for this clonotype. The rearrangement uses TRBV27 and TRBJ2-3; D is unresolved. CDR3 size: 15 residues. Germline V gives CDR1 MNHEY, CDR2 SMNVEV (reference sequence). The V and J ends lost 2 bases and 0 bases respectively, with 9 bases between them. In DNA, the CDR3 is TGTGCCAGCAGTTTAGCGGAAGCTAGCACAGATACGCAGTATTTT. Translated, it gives CASSLAEASTDTQYF.

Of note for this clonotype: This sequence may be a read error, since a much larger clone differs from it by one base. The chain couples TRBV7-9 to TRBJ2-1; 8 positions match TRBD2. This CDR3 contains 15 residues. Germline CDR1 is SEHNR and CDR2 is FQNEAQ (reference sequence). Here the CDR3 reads CACSSNSGMLNEQFF. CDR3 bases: TGTGCCTGCAGCTCCAATAGCGGGATGCTCAATGAGCAGTTCTTC.

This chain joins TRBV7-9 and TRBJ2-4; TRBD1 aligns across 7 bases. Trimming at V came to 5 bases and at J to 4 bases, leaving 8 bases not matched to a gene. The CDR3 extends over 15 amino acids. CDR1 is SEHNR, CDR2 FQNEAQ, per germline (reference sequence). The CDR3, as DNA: TGTGCCAGCAGCCTCGGGGCACAGGGGAAAAACATTCAGTACTTC. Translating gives CASSLGAQGKNIQYF. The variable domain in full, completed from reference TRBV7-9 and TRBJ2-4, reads DTGVSQNPRHKITKRGQNVTFRCDPISEHNRLYWYRQTLGQGPEFLTYFQNEAQLEKSRLLSDRFSAERPKGSFSTLEIQRTEQGDSAMYLCASSLGAQGKNIQYFGAGTRLSVL.

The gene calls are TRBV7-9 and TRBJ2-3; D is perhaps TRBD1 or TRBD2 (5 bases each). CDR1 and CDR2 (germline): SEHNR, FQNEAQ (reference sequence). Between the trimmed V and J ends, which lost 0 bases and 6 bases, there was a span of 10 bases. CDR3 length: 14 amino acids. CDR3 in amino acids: CASSLARGADTQYF. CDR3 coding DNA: TGTGCCAGCAGCTTAGCGAGGGGCGCCGATACGCAGTATTTT.

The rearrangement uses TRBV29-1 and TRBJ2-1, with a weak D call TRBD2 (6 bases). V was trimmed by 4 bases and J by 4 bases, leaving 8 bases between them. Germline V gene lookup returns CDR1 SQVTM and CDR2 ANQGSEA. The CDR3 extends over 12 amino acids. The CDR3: CSVGLVYNEQFF. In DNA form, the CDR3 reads TGCAGCGTTGGACTAGTTTACAATGAGCAGTTCTTC.

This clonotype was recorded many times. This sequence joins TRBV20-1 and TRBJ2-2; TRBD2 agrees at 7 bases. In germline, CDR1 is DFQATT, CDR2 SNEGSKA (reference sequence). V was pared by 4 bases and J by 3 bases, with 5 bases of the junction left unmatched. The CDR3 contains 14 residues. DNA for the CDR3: TGCAGTGCTACCACTAGCGACTACACCGGGGAGCTGTTTTTT. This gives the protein CSATTSDYTGELFF.

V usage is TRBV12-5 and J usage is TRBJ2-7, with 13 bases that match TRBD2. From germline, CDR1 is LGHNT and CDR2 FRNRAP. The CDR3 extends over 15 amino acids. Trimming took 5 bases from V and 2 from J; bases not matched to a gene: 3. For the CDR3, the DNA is TGTGCTAGTGGTACCGGACTAGCGGGAGCCTACGAGCAGTACTTC. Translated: CASGTGLAGAYEQYF.

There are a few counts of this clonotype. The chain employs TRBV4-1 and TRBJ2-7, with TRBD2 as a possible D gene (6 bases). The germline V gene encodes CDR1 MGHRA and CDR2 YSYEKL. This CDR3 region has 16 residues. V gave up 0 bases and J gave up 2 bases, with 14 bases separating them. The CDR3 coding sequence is TGCGCCAGCAGCCAAGAAATGGCGACGGGGGCCTACGAGCAGTACTTC. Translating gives CASSQEMATGAYEQYF.

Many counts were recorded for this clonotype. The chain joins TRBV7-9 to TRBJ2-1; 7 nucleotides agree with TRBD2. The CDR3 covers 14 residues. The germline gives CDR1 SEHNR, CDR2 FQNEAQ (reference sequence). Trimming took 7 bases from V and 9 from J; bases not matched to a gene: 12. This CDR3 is CASTGLVGTSEQFF. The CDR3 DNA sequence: TGTGCCAGCACCGGACTAGTCGGAACCAGTGAGCAGTTCTTC.

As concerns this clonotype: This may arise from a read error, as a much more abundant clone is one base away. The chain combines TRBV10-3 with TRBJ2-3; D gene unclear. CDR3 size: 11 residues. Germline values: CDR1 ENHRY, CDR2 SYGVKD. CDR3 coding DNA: TGTGCCATGAGTGACACAGATACGCAGTATTTT. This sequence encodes CAMSDTDTQYF.

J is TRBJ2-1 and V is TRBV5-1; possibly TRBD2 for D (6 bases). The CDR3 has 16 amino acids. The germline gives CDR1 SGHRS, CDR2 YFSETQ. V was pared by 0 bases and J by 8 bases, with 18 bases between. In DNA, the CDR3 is TGCGCCAGCAGCTTGGGGTTGGAGGGACTTCATGATGAGCAGTTCTTC. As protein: CASSLGLEGLHDEQFF.

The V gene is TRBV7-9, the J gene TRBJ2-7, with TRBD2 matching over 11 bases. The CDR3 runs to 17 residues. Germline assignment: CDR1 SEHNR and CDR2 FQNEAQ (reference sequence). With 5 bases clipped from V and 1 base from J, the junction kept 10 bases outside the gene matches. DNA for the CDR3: TGTGCCAGCAGCCAGACTAGCGGGACCTCCTATTCCTACGAGCAGTACTTC. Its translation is CASSQTSGTSYSYEQYF.

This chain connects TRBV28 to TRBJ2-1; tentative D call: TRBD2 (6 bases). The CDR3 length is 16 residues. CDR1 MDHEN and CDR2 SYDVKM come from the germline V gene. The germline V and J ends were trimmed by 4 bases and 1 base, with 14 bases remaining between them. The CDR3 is CASSSPKGRSYNEQFF. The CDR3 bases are TGTGCCAGCAGTTCACCCAAAGGGAGGTCCTACAATGAGCAGTTCTTC.

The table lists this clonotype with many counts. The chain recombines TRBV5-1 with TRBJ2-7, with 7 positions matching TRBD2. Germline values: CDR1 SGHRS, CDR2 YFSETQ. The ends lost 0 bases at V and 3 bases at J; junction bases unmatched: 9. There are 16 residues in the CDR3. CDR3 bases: TGCGCCAGCAGCTTGGCGAGTCTAGCGGAGCGCTACGAGCAGTACTTC. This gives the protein CASSLASLAERYEQYF.

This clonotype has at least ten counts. The CDR3 protein is CSVELSGAYNEQFF. The CDR3 DNA reads TGCAGCGTTGAACTTAGCGGGGCGTACAATGAGCAGTTCTTC. This rearrangement joins TRBV29-1 to TRBJ2-1, with 8 bases lining up with TRBD2. Germline V CDR1 and CDR2: SQVTM, ANQGSEA. Germline trimming cut 2 bases from V and 4 bases from J; bases unmatched to any gene: 4. The CDR3 spans 14 residues.

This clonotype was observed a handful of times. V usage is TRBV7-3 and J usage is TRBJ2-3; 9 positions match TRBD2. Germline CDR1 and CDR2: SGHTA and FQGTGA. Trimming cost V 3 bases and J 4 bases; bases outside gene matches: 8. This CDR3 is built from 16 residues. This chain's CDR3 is CASSFAGGTDSDTQYF. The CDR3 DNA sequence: TGTGCCAGCAGCTTTGCGGGAGGGACAGATTCAGATACGCAGTATTTT.

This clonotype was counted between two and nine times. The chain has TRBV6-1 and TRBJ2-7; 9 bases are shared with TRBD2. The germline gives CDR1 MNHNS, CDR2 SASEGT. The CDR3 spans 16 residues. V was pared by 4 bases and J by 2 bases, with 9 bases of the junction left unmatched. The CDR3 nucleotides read TGTGCCAGCAGTGGGGATTCAAGCGGGAGGACCTACGAGCAGTACTTC. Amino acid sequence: CASSGDSSGRTYEQYF.